This TCR beta chain was captured by sequencing in a study of blood T cell repertoires in COVID-19 (dated by TCRdb to 2018 to 2021). Background for the entire study: The collaborator samples originated in the United States, Italy and Spain and spanned the acute and convalescent phases of COVID-19. The prospective study material was composed of cDNA or gDNA derived from T cells, B-cell-depleted T cells, or PBMCs. The dataset comprised deeply sampled blood TCRbeta repertoires from subjects exposed to, actively infected with, or recovered from COVID-19. The repertoires were released in a freely available public database intended as a resource for research on the immune response to SARS-CoV-2. The samples were drawn from the first 160 participants of the ongoing ImmuneRACE study and from 1,254 subjects provided by 6 global collaborators. Nearly every sample came with metadata listing a de-identified subject ID, COVID-19 status, age in years and sex. HLA class I and class II types, where available, came from metadata supplied by the sample provider rather than from assay-based typing. What the research found in general, with its limitations: The amount of clinical and demographic metadata varied by source and participant and was provided uncurated.

About this clone: There is no known antigen for this receptor. Per-base quality was not reported, and no clone a single base away is much larger than it.

The CDR3 spans 18 residues, from the cysteine through the phenylalanine. Just the 54-base CDR3 DNA is kept, in frame starting at base 1. V is cut back by 5 bases and J by 1 base, with 11 bases in the junction unmatched. CDR1 and CDR2 (LNHDA, SQIVND) derive from the germline V gene (reference sequence). TCRbeta CDR3 regions were amplified from genomic DNA by means of the immunoSEQ Assay, a bias-controlled multiplex PCR. Per the original workflow: Within the assay, amplification of reference gene primers was used to estimate how many nucleated cells each sample contained. Sequence reads were collapsed and filtered to measure the absolute abundance of every unique TCRbeta CDR3 rearrangement. For each sample, productive Simpson clonality was calculated as the square root of Simpson's diversity index across productive rearrangements. This immuneACCESS table, as held by TCRdb, lists in-frame sequences with V and J called but not all clones. Of the missing ones, under half trace to an unresolved V gene in checked studies; the others have no known cause. V and J calls and clone size are copied from that table; D and trimming were computed from the DNA. The sample table shows approximately 180,000 clones, and around 90% are seen once. The ten most abundant clones make up 0.5% to 0.6% of the sample.

Whole blood was collected in K2EDTA tubes by collaborating institutions according to the institutions' own protocols. Collaborator samples were shipped for TCRbeta analysis as frozen whole blood, isolated PBMCs, or DNA extracted from either sample type. This sequence originates from a man aged 45-65 years with acute or convalescent COVID-19. Sequenced material: peripheral blood. Rearrangement joined TRBV19 to TRBJ1-5, with 10 bases matching TRBD1. The nucleotides read TGTGCCAGTAGTGTCCGGGACAGGGGACCCCTGAGCAATCAGCCCCAGCATTTT. Its coded protein is CASSVRDRGPLSNQPQHF. With the portions outside the CDR3 filled from the reference TRBV19 and TRBJ1-5 genes, the complete variable region becomes DGGITQSPKYLFRKEGQNVTLSCEQNLNHDAMYWYRQDPGQGLRLIYYSQIVNDFQKGDIAEGYSVSREKKESFPLTVTSAQKNPTAFYLCASSVRDRGPLSNQPQHFGDGTRLSIL.